The 22 T cell receptor beta chains below come from one sample, sequenced in a study of blood T cell repertoires in COVID-19. The table came from immunoSEQ multiplex PCR; TCRdb's copy has only in-frame clones and leaves some out. The table lists roughly 180,000 clones, 86% of them singletons. Input material: PBMCs or T cells enriched from blood (not recorded which). The receptor set was obtained from a woman in her twenties or thirties who had recovered from COVID-19.

The V and J genes are TRBV19 and TRBJ1-6, with D possibly TRBD1 on 6 matching bases. Germline V CDR1 and CDR2: LNHDA, SQIVND (reference sequence). The CDR3 is made up of 16 amino acids. V gave up 5 bases and J gave up 5 bases, with 16 bases separating them. CDR3 coding DNA: TGTGCCAGTAGTGTCCAAGGGGGACCTGATAATTCACCCCTCCACTTT. It codes for CASSVQGGPDNSPLHF.

The chain couples TRBV7-6 to TRBJ2-2, with 11 nucleotides matching TRBD2. V lost 2 bases to trimming and J lost 5 bases; unmatched junction nucleotides: 13. The CDR3 runs to 19 residues. Germline V lookup: CDR1 SGHVS, CDR2 FNYEAQ. CDR3 bases: TGTGCCAGCAGCTTAAACCCACCTCGACTAGCGGGATATACCGGGGAGCTGTTTTTT. Its protein is CASSLNPPRLAGYTGELFF.

J is TRBJ2-5 and V is TRBV29-1; 12 positions match TRBD1. This CDR3 is 17 amino acids long. V lost 1 base, J lost 6 bases, and 12 bases stayed unmatched. Germline V CDR1 and CDR2: SQVTM, ANQGSEA. This CDR3 is CSVEVMGQGALSKTQYF. CDR3 nucleotide sequence: TGCAGCGTTGAAGTGATGGGACAGGGGGCGCTTAGTAAGACCCAGTACTTC.

The rearrangement joins TRBV11-2 to TRBJ1-5; no clear D gene. The germline V and J ends were trimmed by 1 base and 4 bases, with 5 bases remaining between them. The V gene's germline CDR1 is SGHAT and CDR2 FQNNGV. The CDR3 sequence is 13 residues long. CDR3 protein: CASSLGANQPQHF. The CDR3 DNA follows: TGTGCCAGCAGCTTAGGGGCGAATCAGCCCCAGCATTTT.

The chain has TRBV27 and TRBJ2-5, with 8 bases aligning to TRBD2. CDR1 and CDR2 (germline): MNHEY, SMNVEV (reference sequence). CDR3 length: 16 residues. V dropped 3 bases and J dropped 3; count of bases not matched to a gene: 9. The CDR3 spells CASSFFGAGGKETQYF. The CDR3 region has the DNA TGTGCCAGCAGTTTCTTTGGGGCGGGAGGTAAAGAGACCCAGTACTTC.

This sequence joins TRBV3-1 (or the pseudogene TRBV3-2) and TRBJ1-1; perhaps TRBD1 as D (6 bases). Trimming removed 4 bases from V and 1 base from J, with 13 bases in between. Germline V CDR1 and CDR2: LGHDT, YNNKEL (reference sequence). CDR3 length: 15 residues. The CDR3 loop reads CASSLYGQSNTEAFF. CDR3 nucleotide sequence: TGTGCCAGCAGCCTCTACGGACAGTCGAACACTGAAGCTTTCTTT.

CDR3 residues: CASSLTGGLNTEAFF. As DNA, the CDR3 is TGTGCCAGCAGCTTAACAGGGGGCTTGAACACTGAAGCTTTCTTT. V and J are TRBV7-9 and TRBJ1-1; 9 bases line up with TRBD1. Germline-derived CDR1 and CDR2 are SEHNR and FQNEAQ (reference sequence). Trimming cost V 2 bases and J 0 bases; bases outside gene matches: 1. The CDR3 extends over 15 amino acids.

This clone has a handful of counts. This chain joins TRBV7-9 and TRBJ2-5, with 11 bases aligning to TRBD2. The CDR3 has 16 residues. CDR1 is SEHNR and CDR2 is FQNEAQ in the germline V gene (reference sequence). The junction had 8 bases not matched to a gene; V was cut back by 5 bases and J by 3 bases. CDR3 in amino acids: CASSELAGGSKETQYF. The CDR3 nucleotides are TGTGCCAGCAGCGAGTTAGCGGGAGGGAGTAAAGAGACCCAGTACTTC. The complete variable domain, with remaining parts taken from reference TRBV7-9 and TRBJ2-5, reads DTGVSQNPRHKITKRGQNVTFRCDPISEHNRLYWYRQTLGQGPEFLTYFQNEAQLEKSRLLSDRFSAERPKGSFSTLEIQRTEQGDSAMYLCASSELAGGSKETQYFGPGTRLLVL.

V usage is TRBV28 and J usage is TRBJ1-2, with 7 positions matching TRBD1. The CDR3 is made up of 13 amino acids. Germline V gene data show CDR1 as MDHEN and CDR2 as SYDVKM. V was pared by 7 bases and J by 7 bases, with 9 bases of the junction left unmatched. The CDR3 coding sequence is TGTGCCAGCATGCCAGGGGGTACTGGTGGCTACACCTTC. Its protein is CASMPGGTGGYTF.

This clone was detected once. V usage is TRBV27 and J usage is TRBJ2-1, with 14 bases lining up with TRBD2. V trimming: 6 bases; J trimming: 15 bases; junction bases outside the gene matches: 7. The CDR3 loop spans 13 amino acids. Germline V gives CDR1 MNHEY, CDR2 SMNVEV (reference sequence). The CDR3 is CASRRTSGGTGFF. Written as DNA, the CDR3 is TGTGCCAGCAGAAGGACTAGCGGGGGGACGGGGTTCTTC.

This rearrangement joins TRBV3-1 (or the pseudogene TRBV3-2) to TRBJ2-1; tentatively, D is TRBD2 (6 bases). Trimming removed 1 base from V and 2 bases from J, with 9 bases in between. CDR3 length: 15 residues. The V gene's germline CDR1 is LGHDT and CDR2 YNNKEL (reference sequence). CDR3 DNA: TGTGCCAGCAGCCAAGGCGGGGTAACCTACAATGAGCAGTTCTTC. Residues: CASSQGGVTYNEQFF.

The chain has TRBV2 and TRBJ1-2; possibly TRBD1 for D (6 bases). Trimming shortened V by 3 bases and J by 7 bases, and 9 bases separated the two germline ends. The CDR3 sequence is 12 residues long. In germline, CDR1 is SNHLY, CDR2 FYNNEI. The CDR3 nucleotides read TGTGCCAGCAGTGAGAGGACAGTTGGCTACACCTTC. Protein product: CASSERTVGYTF.

The chain uses TRBV5-1 and TRBJ2-7; weak D call: TRBD2 (5 bases). Looked up from germline, CDR1 is SGHRS and CDR2 is YFSETQ. Trimming left V 2 bases short and J 1 base short, with 13 bases between. The CDR3 loop spans 15 amino acids. In DNA form, the CDR3 reads TGCGCCAGCAGCTTCTCTCTCGGGATATCCTACGAGCAGTACTTC. This encodes CASSFSLGISYEQYF.

This clone appeared once. The chain employs TRBV5-8 and TRBJ2-7; 10 positions match TRBD1. The V gene end was trimmed by 2 bases and the J gene end by 3 bases; junction bases not matched to a gene: 5. Germline CDR1 is SGHTS and CDR2 is YDEGEE. The CDR3 is made up of 15 amino acids. CDR3 bases: TGTGCCAGCAGCTTCGGGACAGGGGCTTTCTACGAGCAGTACTTC. Its translation is CASSFGTGAFYEQYF.

The chain joins TRBV28 to TRBJ2-7; 8 bases line up with TRBD2. V dropped 7 bases and J dropped 2; count of bases not matched to a gene: 7. This CDR3 is 14 amino acids long. Germline lookup yields CDR1 MDHEN and CDR2 SYDVKM. CDR3 in DNA: TGTGCCAGCAATGCGGGAGGCCTGCCCTACGAGCAGTACTTC. It encodes CASNAGGLPYEQYF.

The V gene is TRBV3-1 (or the pseudogene TRBV3-2), the J gene TRBJ1-1; 7 positions agree with TRBD1. CDR1 and CDR2 (germline): LGHDT, YNNKEL (reference sequence). CDR3 size: 16 residues. The V and J ends lost 2 bases and 1 base, in that order; junction bases with no gene match: 7. CDR3 coding DNA: TGTGCCAGCAGCCAACAAGGGGGCGGTCGGAACACTGAAGCTTTCTTT. The encoded protein is CASSQQGGGRNTEAFF.

This clone was counted a single time. The V gene is TRBV4-1, the J gene TRBJ1-4, with D perhaps matching TRBD1 (6 bases). Germline CDR1 and CDR2: MGHRA and YSYEKL. The CDR3 consists of 16 residues. V lost 0 bases, J lost 8 bases, and 16 bases lay in between. Here the CDR3 reads CASSQDGRGRGEKLFF. The CDR3 DNA reads TGCGCCAGCAGCCAAGATGGTCGGGGCAGGGGAGAAAAACTGTTTTTT.

This chain connects TRBV3-1 (or the pseudogene TRBV3-2) to TRBJ1-1; the D gene is possibly TRBD1 (5 bases). There are 12 residues in the CDR3. Germline loops: CDR1 LGHDT, CDR2 YNNKEL (reference sequence). Trimming removed 7 bases at V and 1 base at J, with 7 bases between. CDR3 sequence (DNA): TGTGCCAGCACCACAGGGAACACTGAAGCTTTCTTT. This gives the protein CASTTGNTEAFF.

J is TRBJ2-7 and V is TRBV5-4; D perhaps matches TRBD2 (5 bases). V shed 0 bases and J shed 2 bases, with 9 bases lying between them. Germline lookup yields CDR1 SGHNT and CDR2 YYREEE (reference sequence). CDR3 size: 14 residues. The CDR3 spells CASSLAQRPYEQYF. The CDR3 DNA reads TGTGCCAGCAGCTTGGCCCAGCGGCCCTACGAGCAGTACTTC. Full variable domain (missing parts from reference TRBV5-4 and TRBJ2-7): ETGVTQSPTHLIKTRGQQVTLRCSSQSGHNTVSWYQQALGQGPQFIFQYYREEENGRGNFPPRFSGLQFPNYSSELNVNALELDDSALYLCASSLAQRPYEQYFGPGTRLTVT.

This chain connects TRBV9 to TRBJ1-2; D call uncertain. Germline CDR1 SGDLS, CDR2 YYNGEE. The V end lost 3 bases, the J end lost 4 bases, and 19 bases lay between the germline ends. This CDR3 is 16 amino acids long. CDR3 in DNA: TGTGCCAGCAGCGCACCGGGGATCCCGGATGGCTATGGCTACACCTTC. The encoded protein is CASSAPGIPDGYGYTF. The entire variable domain, with the rest obtained from reference TRBV9 and TRBJ1-2, is as follows: DSGVTQTPKHLITATGQRVTLRCSPRSGDLSVYWYQQSLDQGLQFLIQYYNGEERAKGNILERFSAQQFPDLHSELNLSSLELGDSALYFCASSAPGIPDGYGYTFGSGTRLTVV.

The genes are TRBV5-6 and TRBJ2-2, with D possibly being TRBD1 (6 bases). Trimming took off 4 bases at V and 5 bases at J, with 21 bases between the two ends. The CDR3 runs to 17 residues. Per germline, CDR1 SGHDT and CDR2 YYEEEE. Written as DNA, the CDR3 is TGTGCCAGCAGCCCTAAGACAGGATCCGTCTTAACCGGGGAGCTGTTTTTT. Translation gives CASSPKTGSVLTGELFF.

The gene calls are TRBV4-1 and TRBJ2-7, with 7 bases identical to TRBD2. Per the germline V gene, CDR1 is MGHRA and CDR2 is YSYEKL. Unmatched junction bases numbered 6, after V lost 0 bases and J lost 7 bases. The CDR3 extends over 14 amino acids. The CDR3 here is CASSQDGRVGEQYF. The CDR3 DNA is TGCGCCAGCAGCCAAGATGGGAGGGTTGGGGAGCAGTACTTC.